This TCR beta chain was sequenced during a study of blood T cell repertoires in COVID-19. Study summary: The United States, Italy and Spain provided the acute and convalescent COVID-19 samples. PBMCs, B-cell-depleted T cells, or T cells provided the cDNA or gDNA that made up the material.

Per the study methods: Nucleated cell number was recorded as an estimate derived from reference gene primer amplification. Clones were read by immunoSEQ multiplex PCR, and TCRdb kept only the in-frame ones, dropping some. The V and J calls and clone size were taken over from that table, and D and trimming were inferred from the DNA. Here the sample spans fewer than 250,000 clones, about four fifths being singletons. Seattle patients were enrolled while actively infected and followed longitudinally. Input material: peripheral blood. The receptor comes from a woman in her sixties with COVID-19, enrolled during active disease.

This CDR3 is CSASLGGNTEAFF. CDR3 coding DNA: TGCAGTGCTAGTTTAGGAGGGAACACTGAAGCTTTCTTT. This chain connects TRBV20-1 to TRBJ1-1; D is unresolved. Germline CDR1 and CDR2: DFQATT and SNEGSKA (reference sequence). V was trimmed by 3 bases and J by 1 base, leaving 9 bases between them. The CDR3 covers 13 residues.